What follows are 9 T cell receptor beta chains derived from one specimen sequenced in a study of technical replicates of blood from a few donors. Produced via immunoSEQ multiplex PCR; TCRdb's table is partial and in-frame only. Among fewer than 75,000 clones listed, 93% were seen once. Specimen: T cells isolated from PBMCs. Receptor source: a human donor in good health.

This clone was counted once. V is TRBV7-9 and J is TRBJ2-7; D gene ambiguous. CDR3 length equals 14 residues. The germline gives CDR1 SEHNR, CDR2 FQNEAQ (reference sequence). V was trimmed by 1 base and J by 2 bases, leaving 9 bases between them. For the CDR3, the DNA is TGTGCCAGCAGCTTAGACAGAACCGCCTACGAGCAGTACTTC. Translation gives CASSLDRTAYEQYF.

V and J are TRBV7-9 and TRBJ2-3, with unresolved D. Germline loops: CDR1 SEHNR, CDR2 FQNEAQ (reference sequence). The CDR3 length is 12 residues. Trimming removed 3 bases at V and 3 bases at J, with 4 bases between. The CDR3 region is CASSLSTDTQYF. CDR3 nucleotides: TGTGCCAGCAGCTTGAGTACAGATACGCAGTATTTT.

The CDR3 loop reads CASSLGVAGDKTREPTDTQYF. The CDR3 DNA sequence: TGCGCCAGCAGCTTGGGGGTAGCCGGGGACAAGACGAGGGAGCCCACAGATACGCAGTATTTT. This rearrangement joins TRBV5-1 to TRBJ2-3; D might be TRBD1 (6 bases). The V end was cut by 0 bases, the J end by 2 bases, with 28 bases between. The CDR3 runs 21 residues. Germline CDR1 reads SGHRS; CDR2 reads YFSETQ.

The chain combines TRBV12-5 with TRBJ1-5; D may be TRBD1 (6 bases). Between the trimmed V and J ends, which lost 6 bases and 0 bases, there was a span of 9 bases. Germline values: CDR1 LGHNT, CDR2 FRNRAP. The CDR3 covers 14 residues. CDR3 sequence: CASGTGNSNQPQHF. CDR3 DNA sequence: TGTGCTAGTGGCACAGGGAATAGCAATCAGCCCCAGCATTTT.

The chain combines TRBV12-5 with TRBJ1-5; 8 nucleotides match TRBD1. The germline V gene has CDR1 LGHNT and CDR2 FRNRAP. V lost 0 bases, J lost 3 bases, and 13 bases stayed unmatched. The CDR3 runs to 19 residues. The CDR3 DNA follows: TGTGCTAGTGGTTTGGTACGGGACAGGCCCCAGGTCCCCAATCAGCCCCAGCATTTT. This sequence encodes CASGLVRDRPQVPNQPQHF. The entire variable domain, with the rest obtained from reference TRBV12-5 and TRBJ1-5, is as follows: DARVTQTPRHKVTEMGQEVTMRCQPILGHNTVFWYRQTMMQGLELLAYFRNRAPLDDSGMPKDRFSAEMPDATLATLKIQPSEPRDSAVYFCASGLVRDRPQVPNQPQHFGDGTRLSIL.

This chain connects TRBV28 to TRBJ1-5; 12 bases map to TRBD1. This CDR3 has 15 amino acids. From germline, CDR1 is MDHEN and CDR2 SYDVKM. J gave up 7 bases and V 4 bases, and 5 bases lay outside the gene matches. The CDR3 reads CASSSGTGGRQPQHF. The CDR3 nucleotides read TGTGCCAGCAGTTCCGGGACAGGGGGCCGGCAGCCCCAGCATTTT. Supplemented by reference TRBV28 and TRBJ1-5, the full variable domain reads DVKVTQSSRYLVKRTGEKVFLECVQDMDHENMFWYRQDPGLGLRLIYFSYDVKMKEKGDIPEGYSVSREKKERFSLILESASTNQTSMYLCASSSGTGGRQPQHFGDGTRLSIL.

The chain carries TRBV4-1 and TRBJ1-2; unclear D gene. Deletions cut 0 bases from V and 4 bases from J, with 6 bases between. CDR1 is MGHRA and CDR2 is YSYEKL in the germline V gene. CDR3 length equals 13 residues. The CDR3 loop is CASSQDSGYGYTF. In DNA, the CDR3 is TGCGCCAGCAGCCAAGACTCGGGCTATGGCTACACCTTC.

V and J are TRBV5-1 and TRBJ2-1; 7 positions match TRBD1. There are 15 residues in the CDR3. Germline loops: CDR1 SGHRS, CDR2 YFSETQ. V was clipped by 4 bases and J by 9 bases; unmatched bases: 13. Here the CDR3 DNA reads TGCGCCAGCAGCCTGGCGGAACAGGGGTTTATTGAGCAGTTCTTC. This gives the protein CASSLAEQGFIEQFF.

V and J are TRBV7-6 and TRBJ2-7, with TRBD2 matching over 7 bases. This CDR3 contains 14 residues. Germline CDR1 SGHVS, CDR2 FNYEAQ. Unmatched junction bases numbered 6, after V lost 5 bases and J lost 2 bases. CDR3 in amino acids: CASSPGGGTYEQYF. The CDR3 DNA follows: TGTGCCAGCAGCCCAGGCGGGGGAACCTACGAGCAGTACTTC.